Shown below are 24 T cell receptor beta chains from a single sample sequenced in a study of CD8 T cells in Susac syndrome (dated by TCRdb to the late 2010s). Library preparation employed the immunoSEQ multiplex PCR assay. RNA was extracted using the RNeasy kit, and roughly 0.5 to 1 microgram was reverse transcribed with random hexamers. The public reads were quality trimmed at Q25 with fastp and then assembled into clones with MiXCR by TCRdb, keeping productive beta chains. Duplicate CDR3 protein sequences are folded into a single record with the most common DNA and genes. The sample includes about 160,000 distinct CDR3 sequences, with roughly 94% observed a single time. The biggest ten clones account for about 0.089% of the sample. Sequencing used CD4+ T cells from PBMCs. Source of these receptors: a human donor with multiple sclerosis.

The V gene is TRBV9, the J gene TRBJ2-5, with a tentative D call TRBD2 (6 bases). This CDR3 spans 16 amino acids. Germline assignment: CDR1 SGDLS and CDR2 YYNGEE. V was pared by 0 bases and J by 4 bases, with 16 bases between. This chain's CDR3 is CASSVGGTEGPETQYF. The CDR3 nucleotides are TGTGCCAGCAGCGTAGGTGGAACGGAGGGGCCAGAGACCCAGTACTTC.

The chain employs TRBV6-5 and TRBJ2-5; TRBD1 might be the D (6 bases). Germline lookup yields CDR1 MNHEY and CDR2 SVGAGI. Trimming shortened V by 0 bases and J by 7 bases, and 15 bases separated the two germline ends. CDR3 size: 15 residues. In nucleotides, the CDR3 is TGTGCCAGCAGTTACTCTACAGGGCTTCATGGGACCCAGTACTTC. Amino acid sequence: CASSYSTGLHGTQYF.

The chain is built from TRBV19 and TRBJ2-5; no clear D. V was cut by 1 base and J by 2 bases, with 14 bases left in between. CDR1 and CDR2 (germline): LNHDA, SQIVND (reference sequence). The CDR3 consists of 16 residues. In nucleotides, the CDR3 is TGTGCCAGTAGTATAGTTGGACGGGTTACGCAAGAGACCCAGTACTTC. As protein: CASSIVGRVTQETQYF.

The rearrangement uses TRBV7-9 and TRBJ1-1; D unclear. The CDR3 totals 14 residues. CDR1 is SEHNR and CDR2 is FQNEAQ in the germline V gene (reference sequence). The V end lost 5 bases, the J end lost 1 base, and 11 bases lay between the germline ends. In DNA form, the CDR3 reads TGTGCCAGCAGCCGTGGGCAGCAGAACACTGAAGCTTTCTTT. Translated: CASSRGQQNTEAFF.

In this sample, this clonotype turned up once. CDR3 in DNA: TGTGCCATTACCGGGACTAGCGATACGCAGTATTTT. Translation gives CAITGTSDTQYF. The V call is TRBV10-3, the J call TRBJ2-3; TRBD2 agrees at 9 bases. This CDR3 is built from 12 residues. CDR1 is ENHRY and CDR2 is SYGVKD in the germline V gene. V dropped 9 bases and J dropped 6; count of bases not matched to a gene: 4.

The chain carries TRBV6-2 or TRBV6-3 and TRBJ2-1; D is uncertain. This CDR3 comprises 13 residues. Germline lookup yields CDR1 MNHEY and CDR2 SVGEGT. Trimming left V 7 bases short and J 11 bases short, with 18 bases between. CDR3 bases: TGTGCCAGCAAGGGCTTCGACTTGGTTAAGCAGTTCTTC. This gives the protein CASKGFDLVKQFF.

The chain links TRBV28 to TRBJ1-2, with D unclear. The V end lost 4 bases, the J end lost 4 bases, and 13 bases lay between the germline ends. This CDR3 spans 14 amino acids. Germline CDR1 and CDR2: MDHEN and SYDVKM. The CDR3 DNA sequence: TGTGCCAGCAGTTCAGAGACACAGTTCTATGGCTACACCTTC. Its protein is CASSSETQFYGYTF.

The J gene is TRBJ2-7, the V gene TRBV2; D not certain. V gave up 4 bases and J gave up 6 bases, with 10 bases separating them. Per germline, CDR1 SNHLY and CDR2 FYNNEI. This CDR3 region has 12 residues. This chain's CDR3 is CASSVIAREQYF. The CDR3 DNA is TGTGCCAGCAGTGTCATAGCTCGCGAGCAGTACTTC.

This chain links TRBV20-1 with TRBJ1-4, with TRBD1 identical over 10 bases. The germline V gene encodes CDR1 DFQATT and CDR2 SNEGSKA (reference sequence). V lost 6 bases to trimming and J lost 8 bases; unmatched junction nucleotides: 6. The CDR3 has 13 amino acids. This CDR3 reads CSASDRGYEKLFF. The CDR3 DNA follows: TGCAGTGCCTCGGACAGGGGGTACGAAAAACTGTTTTTT.

The V call is TRBV20-1, the J call TRBJ1-5; 8 bases match TRBD1. With 7 bases clipped from V and 5 bases from J, the junction kept 4 bases outside the gene matches. This CDR3 has 12 residues. Looked up from germline, CDR1 is DFQATT and CDR2 is SNEGSKA (reference sequence). DNA for the CDR3: TGCAGTGGTGGACAGGGAGATCAGCCCCAGCATTTT. This codes for CSGGQGDQPQHF.

The chain uses TRBV6-5 and TRBJ2-7; D remains ambiguous. Per germline, CDR1 MNHEY and CDR2 SVGAGI. CDR3 length equals 15 residues. V gave up 6 bases and J gave up 5 bases, with 20 bases separating them. For the CDR3, the DNA is TGTGCCAGCAGGCCCCGGACCTTCCCGAGGAACGAGCAGTACTTC. It translates to CASRPRTFPRNEQYF.

The chain has TRBV29-1 and TRBJ1-2; unclear D gene. Trimming pared 7 bases from V and 8 bases from J, leaving 14 bases between. The CDR3 runs 11 residues. Germline CDR1 is SQVTM and CDR2 is ANQGSEA. CDR3 sequence reads: CSAPKQDGYTF. The CDR3 nucleotides are TGCAGCGCCCCGAAGCAGGACGGCTACACCTTC.

This chain joins TRBV2 and TRBJ1-1; D is perhaps TRBD1 (5 bases). V was pared by 5 bases and J by 0 bases, with 10 bases between. The CDR3 runs 14 residues. The germline V gene encodes CDR1 SNHLY and CDR2 FYNNEI. The CDR3 coding sequence is TGTGCCAGCAGTACGGGGGGGTTGAACACTGAAGCTTTCTTT. Translated, it gives CASSTGGLNTEAFF.

The gene calls are TRBV30 and TRBJ2-3, with D perhaps TRBD1 (6 bases). From germline, CDR1 is GTSNPN and CDR2 SVGIG (reference sequence). The germline V and J ends were trimmed by 3 bases and 7 bases, with 17 bases remaining between them. CDR3 length: 14 residues. CDR3 in amino acids: CAWSPTQQGNTQYF. CDR3 in DNA: TGTGCCTGGAGCCCTACACAACAGGGCAATACGCAGTATTTT.

This clonotype was observed once. The chain links TRBV30 to TRBJ2-4; TRBD2 agrees at 9 bases. CDR1 and CDR2 (germline): GTSNPN, SVGIG (reference sequence). Germline trimming cut 0 bases from V and 6 bases from J; bases unmatched to any gene: 0. The CDR3 loop spans 13 amino acids. CDR3 region: CAWSVSGRNIQYF. CDR3 in DNA: TGTGCCTGGAGTGTTAGCGGGAGAAACATTCAGTACTTC.

The chain recombines TRBV7-9 with TRBJ1-2; 8 bases align to TRBD1. With V trimmed by 6 bases and J by 1 base, 13 bases remained unmatched. Germline V gene sequence: CDR1 SEHNR, CDR2 FQNEAQ (reference sequence). This CDR3 comprises 17 residues. The CDR3 is CASSPPPRQGLNYGYTF. The CDR3 region has the DNA TGTGCCAGCAGTCCCCCCCCGAGACAGGGGCTTAACTATGGCTACACCTTC. Based on the CDR3 plus reference TRBV7-9 and TRBJ1-2, the full variable domain is DTGVSQNPRHKITKRGQNVTFRCDPISEHNRLYWYRQTLGQGPEFLTYFQNEAQLEKSRLLSDRFSAERPKGSFSTLEIQRTEQGDSAMYLCASSPPPRQGLNYGYTFGSGTRLTVV.

CDR3 sequence reads: CASSQDGGGGGELFF. Written as DNA, the CDR3 is TGCGCCAGCAGCCAAGACGGGGGGGGAGGCGGGGAGCTGTTTTTT. The chain joins TRBV4-3 to TRBJ2-2, with TRBD2 matching over 8 bases. J lost 7 bases, V lost 0 bases, and 4 bases had no gene match. The CDR3 loop spans 15 amino acids. From germline, CDR1 is LGHNA and CDR2 YSLEER.

This chain connects TRBV12-3 or TRBV12-4 to TRBJ1-5, with D maybe TRBD1 (5 bases). The V and J ends lost 5 bases and 6 bases respectively, with 14 bases between them. This CDR3 comprises 14 residues. CDR3 sequence reads: CASSPGGSGQPQHF. The CDR3 region has the DNA TGTGCCAGCAGTCCGGGGGGTAGTGGTCAGCCCCAGCATTTT.

V gene TRBV20-1 combines with J gene TRBJ2-1; 9 nucleotides match TRBD2. This CDR3 region has 14 residues. With V trimmed by 3 bases and J by 6 bases, 6 bases remained unmatched. From germline, CDR1 is DFQATT and CDR2 SNEGSKA (reference sequence). The CDR3 here is CSASLAGRVNEQFF. The CDR3 DNA reads TGCAGTGCTAGCCTAGCGGGACGGGTCAATGAGCAGTTCTTC.

This clonotype was seen only once. The chain uses TRBV5-6 and TRBJ1-2; D ambiguous. V was pared by 2 bases and J by 6 bases, with 17 bases between. The CDR3 has 15 amino acids. Germline V gene lookup returns CDR1 SGHDT and CDR2 YYEEEE. CDR3 sequence: CASSFGPGAGNGYTF. CDR3 bases: TGTGCCAGCAGCTTTGGCCCGGGAGCGGGGAATGGCTACACCTTC. The variable domain in full, with the rest retrieved from reference TRBV5-6 and TRBJ1-2, is DAGVTQSPTHLIKTRGQQVTLRCSPKSGHDTVSWYQQALGQGPQFIFQYYEEEERQRGNFPDRFSGHQFPNYSSELNVNALLLGDSALYLCASSFGPGAGNGYTFGSGTRLTVV.

The genes are TRBV12-3 or TRBV12-4 and TRBJ1-2; the match to TRBD1 covers 8 bases. CDR3 length: 14 amino acids. Trimming took 5 bases from V and 2 from J; bases not matched to a gene: 4. Here the CDR3 DNA reads TGTGCCAGCAGTGCCCAGGGGGCAAACTATGGCTACACCTTC. Translation: CASSAQGANYGYTF.

The genes are TRBV7-3 and TRBJ2-1, with 14 positions matching TRBD2. The V segment lost 2 bases and the J segment 10 bases; nucleotides outside the gene matches: 7. Germline CDR1 is SGHTA and CDR2 is FQGTGA. CDR3 length: 16 residues. Written as DNA, the CDR3 is TGTGCCAGCAGCTTACTGGGACTAGCGGGAGTGGAGGAGCAGTTCTTC. It codes for CASSLLGLAGVEEQFF.

The chain joins TRBV9 to TRBJ2-3; 7 bases map to TRBD2. V was clipped by 4 bases and J by 5 bases; unmatched bases: 7. CDR3 length: 14 residues. The V gene's germline CDR1 is SGDLS and CDR2 YYNGEE. CDR3 bases: TGTGCCAGCAGCACCCGACTAGCCGGAGATACGCAGTATTTT. Residues: CASSTRLAGDTQYF.

This chain uses TRBV6-2 or TRBV6-3 with TRBJ1-5, with D unresolved. Germline loops: CDR1 MNHEY, CDR2 SVGEGT. Trimming removed 2 bases from V and 15 bases from J, with 14 bases in between. The CDR3 loop spans 12 amino acids. The CDR3 DNA sequence: TGTGCCAGCAGTTACCCGGACCCGTTTTGGCATTTT. Its protein is CASSYPDPFWHF.